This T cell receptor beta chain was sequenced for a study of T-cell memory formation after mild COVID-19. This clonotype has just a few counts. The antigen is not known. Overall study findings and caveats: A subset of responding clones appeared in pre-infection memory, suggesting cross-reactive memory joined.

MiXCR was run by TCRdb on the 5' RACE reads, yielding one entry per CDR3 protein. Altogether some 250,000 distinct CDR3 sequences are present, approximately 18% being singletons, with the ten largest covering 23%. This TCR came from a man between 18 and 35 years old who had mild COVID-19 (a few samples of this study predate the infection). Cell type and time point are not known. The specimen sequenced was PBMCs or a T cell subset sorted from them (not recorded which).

The CDR3 region is CASSSLPSGLYEQYV. In DNA form, the CDR3 reads TGTGCCAGCAGCTCCCTGCCTAGCGGGCTCTACGAGCAGTACGTC. The genes are TRBV5-5 and TRBJ2-7; 8 bases map to TRBD2. The CDR3 contains 15 residues. The germline V gene encodes CDR1 SGHKS and CDR2 YYEKEE (reference sequence). J gave up 3 bases and V 3 bases, and 8 bases lay outside the gene matches.